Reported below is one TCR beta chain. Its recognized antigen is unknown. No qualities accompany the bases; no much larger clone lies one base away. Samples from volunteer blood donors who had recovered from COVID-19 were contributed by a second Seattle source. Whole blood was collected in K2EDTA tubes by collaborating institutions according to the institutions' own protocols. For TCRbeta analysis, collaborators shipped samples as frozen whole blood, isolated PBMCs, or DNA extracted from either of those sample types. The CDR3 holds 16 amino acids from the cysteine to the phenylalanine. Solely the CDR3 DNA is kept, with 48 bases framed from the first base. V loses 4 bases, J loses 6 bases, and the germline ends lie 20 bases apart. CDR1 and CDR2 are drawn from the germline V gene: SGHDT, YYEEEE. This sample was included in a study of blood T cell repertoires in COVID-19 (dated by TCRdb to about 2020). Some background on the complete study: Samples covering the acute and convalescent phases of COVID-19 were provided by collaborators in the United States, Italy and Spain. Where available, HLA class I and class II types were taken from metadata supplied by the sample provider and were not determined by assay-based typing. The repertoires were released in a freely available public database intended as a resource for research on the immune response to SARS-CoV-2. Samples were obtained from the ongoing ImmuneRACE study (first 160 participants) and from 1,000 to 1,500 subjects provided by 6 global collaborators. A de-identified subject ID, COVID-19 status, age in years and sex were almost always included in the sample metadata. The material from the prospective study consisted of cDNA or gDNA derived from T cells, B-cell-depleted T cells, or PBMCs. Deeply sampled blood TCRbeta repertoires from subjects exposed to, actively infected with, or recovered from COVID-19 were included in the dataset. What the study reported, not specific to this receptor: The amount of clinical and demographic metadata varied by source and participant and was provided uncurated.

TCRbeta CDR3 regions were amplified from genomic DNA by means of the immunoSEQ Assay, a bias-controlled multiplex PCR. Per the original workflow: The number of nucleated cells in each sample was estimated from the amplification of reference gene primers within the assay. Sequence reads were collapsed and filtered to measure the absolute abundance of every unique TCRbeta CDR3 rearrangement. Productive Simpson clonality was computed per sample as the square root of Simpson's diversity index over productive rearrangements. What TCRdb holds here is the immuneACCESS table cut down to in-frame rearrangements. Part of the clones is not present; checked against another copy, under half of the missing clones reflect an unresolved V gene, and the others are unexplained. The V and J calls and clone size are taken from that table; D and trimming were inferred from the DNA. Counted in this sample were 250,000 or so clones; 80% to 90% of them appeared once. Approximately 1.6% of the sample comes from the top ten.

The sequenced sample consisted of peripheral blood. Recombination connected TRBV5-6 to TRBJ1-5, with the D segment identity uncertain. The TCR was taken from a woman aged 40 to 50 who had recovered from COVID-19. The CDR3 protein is CASSSTQLRRGQPQHF. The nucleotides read TGTGCCAGCAGCAGCACCCAGCTCCGTCGGGGTCAGCCCCAGCATTTT.